These T cell receptor beta chains were read from a single sample in a study of shared clonotypes between healthy human individuals. Assay: immunoSEQ multiplex PCR; the TCRdb copy retains only in-frame clones and omits some. The sample lists hundreds of thousands of clones, about 98% occurring once. The sequenced material came from naive CD8+ T cells sorted from blood. These receptors originate from a man aged 25-40 years in good health. The conserved cysteine and the conserved F or W are not part of the CDR3 here. Each record gives: V gene, J gene, CDR3 protein.

>TRBV14|TRBJ2-1
ASSQDREREGLDEQF
>TRBV27|TRBJ1-2
ASSIRTGGSYGYT
>TRBV5-1|TRBJ2-3
ASRQGGEQY
>TRBV13|TRBJ2-7
ASSSDRGLDEQY
>TRBV7-9|TRBJ2-6
ASSLGTGGANVLT
>TRBV27|TRBJ2-5
ASSLGVAGGETQY
>TRBV27|TRBJ1-4
ASSPNRPQIEKLF
>TRBV6-4|TRBJ2-1
ASRARQGPYNEQF
>TRBV6-1|TRBJ1-5
ASSELRAGAQPQH
>TRBV11-2|TRBJ2-2
ASSQGSGLLNTGELF
>TRBV13|TRBJ1-1
ASSHGTGTNTEAF
>TRBV7-9|TRBJ1-1
ASTGGANTEAF
>TRBV7-9|TRBJ2-5
ASSQWWGQKETQY
>TRBV27|TRBJ1-2
ASSTQGTHYYGYT
>TRBV6-4|TRBJ2-3
ASSDFGGTSTDTQY
>TRBV14|TRBJ2-1
ASSQERWGAYNEQF
>TRBV29-1|TRBJ2-1
SVDRGPKHKL
>TRBV29-1|TRBJ2-7
SVGVSGSYEQY
>TRBV9|TRBJ2-7
ASSEGQYGYEQY
>TRBV5-1|TRBJ2-2
ASSFESNTGELF
>TRBV28|TRBJ2-7
ASSLEGRLSYEQY
>TRBV2|TRBJ2-7
ASLGREYEQY
>TRBV28|TRBJ2-3
ASKGVRDTDTQY
>TRBV5-4|TRBJ1-2
ASSATGGGYT
>TRBV2|TRBJ2-1
ASKGGRNEQF
>TRBV2|TRBJ2-7
ASSEGRAYEQY
>TRBV9|TRBJ1-1
ASSVAGGGTEAF
>TRBV4-1|TRBJ2-1
ASSQELAGVDEQF
>TRBV29-1|TRBJ2-7
SALTGATYEQY
>TRBV4-3|TRBJ2-7
ASSSGTGDSYEQY
>TRBV6-1|TRBJ1-5
ASSEGFLGPNQPQH
>TRBV7-9|TRBJ2-7
ASSIQMTSGDYEQY
>TRBV27|TRBJ2-7
ASSLGRESYEQY
>TRBV25-1|TRBJ2-7
ASSPSLLRAPREFEQY
>TRBV4-1|TRBJ2-7
ASSQGTRRNEQY
>TRBV11-3|TRBJ2-2
ASSFGLNTGELF
>TRBV5-6|TRBJ1-1
ASSSRLRGLLEAF
>TRBV5-6|TRBJ2-2
ASSLRLAGTGELF
>TRBV9|TRBJ2-2
ASGGNTGELF
>TRBV29-1|TRBJ2-3
SVEKLGFGDTQY
>TRBV27|TRBJ2-3
ASRPGTSPTDTQY
>TRBV6-5|TRBJ2-7
ASSYRGRTYEQY
>TRBV2|TRBJ2-3
ASRGLAGTGTTDTQY
>TRBV27|TRBJ2-7
ASSLSPGATYEQY
>TRBV28|TRBJ2-7
ASSPKYEQY
>TRBV7-9|TRBJ2-7
ASSPISYPDSYEQY
>TRBV5-5|TRBJ2-1
ASSLNRPEQF
>TRBV27|TRBJ2-1
ASSLAAGVLFNEQF
>TRBV28|TRBJ2-2
ASSPRGTGNAGELF
>TRBV11-2|TRBJ1-1
ASSYFETVGVSTEAF
>TRBV5-1|TRBJ2-3
ASSLRGLALGTDTQY
>TRBV7-9|TRBJ2-7
ASSPRTGVNYEQY
>TRBV14|TRBJ2-2
ASSHESGLATGELF
>TRBV28|TRBJ1-2
ASSFGQGRFYGYT
>TRBV6-6|TRBJ1-2
ASSYLGQGAGYT
>TRBV4-3|TRBJ2-7
ASSQGARGIYEQY